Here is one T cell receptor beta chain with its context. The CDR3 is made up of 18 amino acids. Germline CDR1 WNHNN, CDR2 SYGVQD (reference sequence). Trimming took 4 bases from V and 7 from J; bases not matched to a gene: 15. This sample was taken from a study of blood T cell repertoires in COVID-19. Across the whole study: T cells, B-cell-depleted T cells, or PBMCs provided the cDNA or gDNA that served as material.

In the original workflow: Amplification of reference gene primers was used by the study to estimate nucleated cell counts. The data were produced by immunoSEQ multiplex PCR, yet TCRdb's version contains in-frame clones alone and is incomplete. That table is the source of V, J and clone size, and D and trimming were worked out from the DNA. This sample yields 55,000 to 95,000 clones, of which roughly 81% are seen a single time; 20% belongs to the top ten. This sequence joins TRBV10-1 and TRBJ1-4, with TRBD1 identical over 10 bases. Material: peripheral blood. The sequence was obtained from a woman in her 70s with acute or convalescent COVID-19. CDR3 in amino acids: CASSGPGQGLRGGEKLFF. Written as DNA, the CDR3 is TGCGCCAGCAGTGGCCCGGGACAGGGGTTAAGGGGTGGTGAAAAACTGTTTTTT.